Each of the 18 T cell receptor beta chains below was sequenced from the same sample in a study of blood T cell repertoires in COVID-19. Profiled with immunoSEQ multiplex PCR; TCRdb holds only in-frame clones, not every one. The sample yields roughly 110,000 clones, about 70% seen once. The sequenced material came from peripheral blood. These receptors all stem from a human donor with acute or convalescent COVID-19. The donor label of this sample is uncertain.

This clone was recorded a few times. CDR3 DNA sequence: TGTGCCAGCAACTTCTTGACTAGCGGGAAATACAATGAGCAGTTCTTC. This sequence encodes CASNFLTSGKYNEQFF. The chain recombines TRBV2 with TRBJ2-1; TRBD2 matches at 11 bases. CDR3 size: 16 residues. Trimming cost V 7 bases and J 4 bases; bases outside gene matches: 9. CDR1 and CDR2 from the germline V gene are SNHLY and FYNNEI.

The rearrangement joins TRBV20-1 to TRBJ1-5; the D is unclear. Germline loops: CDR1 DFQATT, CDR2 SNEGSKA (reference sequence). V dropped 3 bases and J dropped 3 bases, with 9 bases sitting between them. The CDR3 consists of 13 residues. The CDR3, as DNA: TGCAGTGCTAGTGTGGCAGACAATCAGCCCCAGCATTTT. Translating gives CSASVADNQPQHF.

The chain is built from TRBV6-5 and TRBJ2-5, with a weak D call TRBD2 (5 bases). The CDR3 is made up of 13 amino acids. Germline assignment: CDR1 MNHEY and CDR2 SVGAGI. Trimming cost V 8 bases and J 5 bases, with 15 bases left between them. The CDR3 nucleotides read TGTGCCAGCGAAGTGAGGGCGGGCGAGACCCAGTACTTC. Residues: CASEVRAGETQYF.

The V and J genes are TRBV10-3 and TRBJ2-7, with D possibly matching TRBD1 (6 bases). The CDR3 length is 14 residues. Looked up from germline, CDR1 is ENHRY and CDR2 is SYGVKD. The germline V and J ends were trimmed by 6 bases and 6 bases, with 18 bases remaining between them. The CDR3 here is CAIRGLTGSGEQYF. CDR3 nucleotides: TGTGCCATCAGGGGCCTCACAGGGTCCGGCGAGCAGTACTTC.

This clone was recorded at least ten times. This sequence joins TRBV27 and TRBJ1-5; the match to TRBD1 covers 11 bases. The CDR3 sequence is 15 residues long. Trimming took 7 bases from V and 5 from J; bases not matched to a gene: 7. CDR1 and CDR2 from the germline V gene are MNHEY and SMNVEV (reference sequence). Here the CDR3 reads CASKPGQGAYQPQHF. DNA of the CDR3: TGTGCCAGCAAACCAGGACAGGGGGCCTATCAGCCCCAGCATTTT.

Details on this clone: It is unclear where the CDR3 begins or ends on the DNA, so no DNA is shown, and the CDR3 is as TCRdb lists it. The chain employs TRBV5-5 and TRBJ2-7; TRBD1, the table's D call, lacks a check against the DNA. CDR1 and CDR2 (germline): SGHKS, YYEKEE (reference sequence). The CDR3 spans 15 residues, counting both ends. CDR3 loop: CASSILDRANHEQYF.

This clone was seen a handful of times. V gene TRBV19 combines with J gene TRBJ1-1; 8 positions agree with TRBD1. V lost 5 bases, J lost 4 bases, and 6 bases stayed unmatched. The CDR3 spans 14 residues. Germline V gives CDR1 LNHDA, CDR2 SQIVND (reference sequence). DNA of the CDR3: TGTGCCAGTAGTCCCCAGACAGGGGCCACTGAAGCTTTCTTT. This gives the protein CASSPQTGATEAFF.

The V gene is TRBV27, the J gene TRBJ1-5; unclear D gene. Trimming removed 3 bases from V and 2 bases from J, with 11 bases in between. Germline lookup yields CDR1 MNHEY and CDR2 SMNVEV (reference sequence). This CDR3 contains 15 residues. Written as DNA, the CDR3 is TGTGCCAGCAGTTTCCGCTTCACGGGCAATCAGCCCCAGCATTTT. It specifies CASSFRFTGNQPQHF.

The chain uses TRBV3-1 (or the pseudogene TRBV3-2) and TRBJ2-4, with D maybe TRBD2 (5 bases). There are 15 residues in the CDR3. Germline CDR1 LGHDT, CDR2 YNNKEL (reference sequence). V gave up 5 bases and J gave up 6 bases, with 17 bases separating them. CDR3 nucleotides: TGTGCCAGCAGCTCCCAAACTAGGTCCCTAAACATTCAGTACTTC. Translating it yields CASSSQTRSLNIQYF.

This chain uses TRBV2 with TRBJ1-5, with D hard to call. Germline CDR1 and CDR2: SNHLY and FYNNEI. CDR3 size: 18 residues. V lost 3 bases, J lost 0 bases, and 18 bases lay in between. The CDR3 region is CASSERGLLYYSNQPQHF. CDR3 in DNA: TGTGCCAGCAGTGAGAGAGGACTCCTTTACTATAGCAATCAGCCCCAGCATTTT.

The chain's CDR3 is CASSLWSRTDTQYF. The CDR3 DNA reads TGTGCCAGCAGCTTATGGTCTAGGACAGATACGCAGTATTTT. The chain couples TRBV7-2 to TRBJ2-3, with no clear D. Germline CDR1 is SGHTA and CDR2 is FQGNSA. The CDR3 loop spans 14 amino acids. Trimming left V 2 bases short and J 3 bases short, with 9 bases between.

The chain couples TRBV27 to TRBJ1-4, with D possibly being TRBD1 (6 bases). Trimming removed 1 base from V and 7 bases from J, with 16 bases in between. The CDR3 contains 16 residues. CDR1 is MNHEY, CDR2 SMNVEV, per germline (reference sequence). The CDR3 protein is CASSLLGAARSEKLFF. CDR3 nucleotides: TGTGCCAGCAGTTTATTGGGGGCAGCCAGGAGTGAAAAACTGTTTTTT. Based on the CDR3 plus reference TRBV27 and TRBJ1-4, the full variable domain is EAQVTQNPRYLITVTGKKLTVTCSQNMNHEYMSWYRQDPGLGLRQIYYSMNVEVTDKGDVPEGYKVSRKEKRNFPLILESPSPNQTSLYFCASSLLGAARSEKLFFGSGTQLSVL.

DNA of the CDR3: TGCGCCAGCGGGTTCGGGAGAACGCCGAAGGGAGCTTTCTTT. Translated: CASGFGRTPKGAFF. The chain joins TRBV4-1 to TRBJ1-1; no firm D call. V was trimmed by 8 bases and J by 10 bases, leaving 23 bases between them. From germline, CDR1 is MGHRA and CDR2 YSYEKL. This CDR3 has 14 amino acids.

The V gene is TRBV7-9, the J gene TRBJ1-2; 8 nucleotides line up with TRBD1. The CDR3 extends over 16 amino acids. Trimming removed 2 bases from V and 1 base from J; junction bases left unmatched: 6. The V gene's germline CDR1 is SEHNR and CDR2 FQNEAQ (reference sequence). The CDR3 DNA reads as TGTGCCAGCAGCTTAATAGGACAGGGCGATAACTATGGCTACACCTTC. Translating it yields CASSLIGQGDNYGYTF. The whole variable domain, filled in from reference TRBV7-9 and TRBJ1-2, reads DTGVSQNPRHKITKRGQNVTFRCDPISEHNRLYWYRQTLGQGPEFLTYFQNEAQLEKSRLLSDRFSAERPKGSFSTLEIQRTEQGDSAMYLCASSLIGQGDNYGYTFGSGTRLTVV.

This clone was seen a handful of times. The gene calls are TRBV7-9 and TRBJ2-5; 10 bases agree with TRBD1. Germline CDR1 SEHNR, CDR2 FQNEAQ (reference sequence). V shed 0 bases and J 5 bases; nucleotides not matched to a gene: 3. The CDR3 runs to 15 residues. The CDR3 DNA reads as TGTGCCAGCAGCTTAGCGGGGACAGGGGTGGAGACCCAGTACTTC. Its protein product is CASSLAGTGVETQYF. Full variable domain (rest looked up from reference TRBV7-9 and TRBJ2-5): DTGVSQNPRHKITKRGQNVTFRCDPISEHNRLYWYRQTLGQGPEFLTYFQNEAQLEKSRLLSDRFSAERPKGSFSTLEIQRTEQGDSAMYLCASSLAGTGVETQYFGPGTRLLVL.

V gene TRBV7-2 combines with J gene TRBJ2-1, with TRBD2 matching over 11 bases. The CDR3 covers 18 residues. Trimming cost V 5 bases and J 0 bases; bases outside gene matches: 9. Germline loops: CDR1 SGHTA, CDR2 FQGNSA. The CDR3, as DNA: TGTGCCAGCAGCGCGCCCCGACTAGCGGGGTCCTCCTACAATGAGCAGTTCTTC. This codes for CASSAPRLAGSSYNEQFF.

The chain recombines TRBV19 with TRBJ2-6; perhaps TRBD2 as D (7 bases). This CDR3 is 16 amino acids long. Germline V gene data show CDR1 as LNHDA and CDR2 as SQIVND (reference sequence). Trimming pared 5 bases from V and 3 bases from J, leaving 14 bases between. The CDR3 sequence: CASSHGGGGGANVLTF. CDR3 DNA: TGTGCCAGTAGTCATGGCGGGGGCGGTGGGGCCAACGTCCTGACTTTC.

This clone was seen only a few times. This CDR3 is CASSGRDRGKEKLFF. DNA for the CDR3: TGCGCCAGCAGCGGTCGGGACAGGGGGAAAGAAAAACTGTTTTTT. The genes are TRBV5-1 and TRBJ1-4, with 11 nucleotides matching TRBD1. Trimming at V came to 4 bases and at J to 8 bases, leaving 7 bases not matched to a gene. Germline V gene sequence: CDR1 SGHRS, CDR2 YFSETQ. This CDR3 comprises 15 residues.